A selection of T cell receptor beta chains follows, all from one sample in a study of OX40 agonist ivuxolimab in advanced cancers. Profiled with immunoSEQ multiplex PCR; TCRdb holds only in-frame clones, not every one. This sample has about 19,000 clones, with roughly nine tenths found just once. Sequenced material: CD4+ or CD8+ T cells sorted from blood, taken in a trial of the OX40 agonist ivuxolimab. The receptor source for this set is an adult with an advanced solid tumor such as melanoma, head and neck, liver or kidney cancer. CDR3s include the opening cysteine and the closing phenylalanine or tryptophan. Each record gives: clone size, V gene, J gene, D gene, CDR3 DNA, CDR3 protein. A D gene is named only where the DNA matches it firmly. Clone sizes are given selectively: once, few, many, or a class where the clone is expanded.

NA	TRBV7-9	TRBJ2-2	TRBD1	TGTGCCAGCAGGCTATTGGGGACAGGGCGACCCGGGGAGCTGTTTTTT	CASRLLGTGRPGELFF
NA	TRBV6-6	TRBJ1-2	TRBD1	TGTGCCAGCAGTAGAGACAGGGCGGTTAACTATGGCTACACCTTC	CASSRDRAVNYGYTF
NA	TRBV5-1	TRBJ1-2	NA	TGCGCCAGCAGCTTGGAGGGCAGCTATGGCTACACCTTC	CASSLEGSYGYTF
NA	TRBV25-1	TRBJ2-5	NA	TGTGCCAGCAGTGCCCCAAGGGACGGCCATCAAGAGACCCAGTACTTC	CASSAPRDGHQETQYF
NA	TRBV6-5	TRBJ1-1	NA	TGTGCCAGCAGTCCACAAGGAGTGAACACTGAAGCTTTCTTT	CASSPQGVNTEAFF
NA	TRBV6-5	TRBJ1-1	NA	TGTGCCAGCAGTTACGCCGAAATGAACACTGAAGCTTTCTTT	CASSYAEMNTEAFF
NA	TRBV7-3	TRBJ2-3	NA	TGTGCCAGCAGCTCACTAGGGAGCACAGATACGCAGTATTTT	CASSSLGSTDTQYF
NA	TRBV23-1	TRBJ2-7	NA	TGCGCCAGCAGTCAACTTCCGGGGACTTCCTACGAGCAGTACTTC	CASSQLPGTSYEQYF
NA	TRBV12-5	TRBJ2-2	NA	TGTGCTAGTGGAGGGACCTCCGGGGAGCTGTTTTTT	CASGGTSGELFF
NA	TRBV4-1	TRBJ2-2	TRBD2	TGCGCCAGCAGCCGAGGACTAGCGGGAGGATCCGGGGAGCTGTTTTTT	CASSRGLAGGSGELFF
NA	TRBV19	TRBJ2-7	NA	TGTGCCAGTAGCCCGGGACTTTACGAGCAGTACTTC	CASSPGLYEQYF
NA	TRBV9	TRBJ1-3	TRBD1	TGTGCCAGCAGCGCCTTCCAGGGGGCGCGGGGCAACACCATATATTTT	CASSAFQGARGNTIYF
once	TRBV19	TRBJ2-7	NA	TGTGCCAGTAGCCCGGGGGTCCCATTGTACGAGCAGTACTTC	CASSPGVPLYEQYF
NA	TRBV10-3	TRBJ2-2	NA	TGTGCCATCACTATCGACGGCACCGGGGAGCTGTTTTTT	CAITIDGTGELFF
medium-sized	TRBV30	TRBJ2-7	NA	TGTGCCTGGAGTGTACTCGGGGTCGGCGAGCAGTACTTC	CAWSVLGVGEQYF
NA	TRBV10-2	TRBJ2-3	NA	TGCGCCAGCAGCCCGACTACCCACACAGATACGCAGTATTTT	CASSPTTHTDTQYF
medium-sized	TRBV27	TRBJ1-1	TRBD1	TGTGCCAGCAGTTTGTTTGGGACAGGGGGCCTCACTGAAGCTTTCTTT	CASSLFGTGGLTEAFF
NA	TRBV9	TRBJ2-5	TRBD2	TGTGCCAGCAGCCGGGGAGGGGCGCGCCGGGAGACCCAGTACTTC	CASSRGGARRETQYF
NA	TRBV9	TRBJ1-5	TRBD1	TGTGCCAGCAGTGAAGACAGGGCTTATCAGCCCCAGCATTTT	CASSEDRAYQPQHF
NA	TRBV19	TRBJ1-5	NA	TGTGCCAGTAGTATCGCAGCCTATAGCAATCAGCCCCAGCATTTT	CASSIAAYSNQPQHF
NA	TRBV4-3	TRBJ2-3	NA	TGCGCCAGCAGCCAAGAGAGGCTAGGCTATACGCAGTATTTT	CASSQERLGYTQYF
NA	TRBV13	TRBJ2-5	NA	TGTGCCAGCAGCTTACCCGAAGAGACCCAGTACTTC	CASSLPEETQYF
NA	TRBV2	TRBJ2-7	NA	TGTGCCAGCATTTTGACAGGCCCCTACGAGCAGTACTTC	CASILTGPYEQYF
NA	TRBV28	TRBJ2-3	TRBD2	TGTGCCAGCACGAGGACTAGCGGGAGAACAGATACGCAGTATTTT	CASTRTSGRTDTQYF
NA	TRBV19	TRBJ2-7	NA	TGTGCCAGTAGTACCCGGACAGTTTACGAGCAGTACTTC	CASSTRTVYEQYF
NA	TRBV6-9	TRBJ2-2	NA	TGTGCCAGCAAAGGGCCGGAGACCGGGACGACCAGGTGGGAGCTGTTTTTT	CASKGPETGTTRWELFF
once	TRBV4-1	TRBJ2-7	NA	TGCGCCAGCAGCCGAGGCGAGGGAATCGGCGAGCAGTACTTC	CASSRGEGIGEQYF
once	TRBV4-2	TRBJ2-7	NA	TGTGCCAGCAGCCTCGGTCCCACGCAAATACCCTACGAGCAGTACTTC	CASSLGPTQIPYEQYF